The present T cell receptor (beta chain) was sequenced within a study of blood T cell repertoires in COVID-19. Overall study context: The United States, Italy and Spain provided the acute and convalescent COVID-19 samples. The analysed material was cDNA or gDNA that came from T cells, B-cell-depleted T cells, or PBMCs.

Authors' methods: By means of reference gene primer amplification, nucleated cell counts were estimated. Clones were read by immunoSEQ multiplex PCR, and TCRdb kept only the in-frame ones, dropping some. D and trimming were read from the DNA, whereas the V and J calls and clone size are those reported in that table. The data hold under 250,000 clones, with approximately 82% observed a single time. There are 15 residues in the CDR3. The germline CDR1 and CDR2 sequences are SGHDT and YYEEEE. Trimming took 0 bases from V and 14 from J; bases not matched to a gene: 13. This chain links TRBV5-6 with TRBJ2-1, with 8 bases fitting TRBD2. The specimen was peripheral blood. The origin of this receptor is a woman in her thirties or forties with acute or convalescent COVID-19. CDR3 amino acids: CASSLVQRGTLSKFF. The CDR3 DNA is TGTGCCAGCAGCTTGGTACAGCGGGGGACTCTCTCAAAGTTCTTC.